This T cell receptor beta chain is from a study of blood T cell repertoires in COVID-19. Looking at the study overall: T cells, B-cell-depleted T cells, or PBMCs provided the cDNA or gDNA that served as material.

The length of the CDR3 is 15 residues. CDR1 and CDR2 from the germline V gene are MNHEY and SVGAGI. The V end lost 5 bases, the J end lost 2 bases, and 10 bases lay between the germline ends. Per the original methods: Amplifying reference gene primers gave estimates of nucleated cell counts. Clones were sequenced by immunoSEQ multiplex PCR, and TCRdb holds only the in-frame ones, with some missing. V and J calls and clone size come straight from that table; D and trimming were deduced from the DNA. The data contain about 78,000 clones, about 89% of them singletons. The TCR was taken from a man in his fifties or sixties with active or convalescent COVID-19. Sequencing input: peripheral blood. The chain uses TRBV6-5 and TRBJ2-6, with D possibly TRBD1 on 6 matching bases. CDR3 amino acids: CASSPPGAGANVLTF. The DNA for the CDR3 is TGTGCCAGCAGTCCCCCAGGGGCTGGGGCCAACGTCCTGACTTTC.